Sequencing of this T cell receptor (beta chain) was carried out in a study of glioma-infiltrating T cells after dendritic cell vaccination. Study-level information: Dendritic cells derived from monocytes and pulsed with autologous tumor lysate formed the vaccine. Patients received three intradermal dendritic cell vaccine injections at biweekly intervals. General study results and limits: Estimated pretreatment TIL content predicted outcome after dendritic cell vaccination.

The primer mix had 60 V beta and 13 J beta primers. Some clones are missing from TCRdb's copy, which holds only in-frame ones; the method was immunoSEQ multiplex PCR. Of more than 85,000 clones detected, more than 70% appear once; the ten largest clones hold around 3.2%. With respect to this clone: What it binds is unknown.

CDR3 length equals 14 residues. With V trimmed by 5 bases and J by 4 bases, 7 bases remained unmatched. CDR1 and CDR2 (germline): SGHTA, FQGNSA. The chain combines TRBV7-2 with TRBJ2-7; 8 bases line up with TRBD2. The clonotype was recovered from a human donor with glioblastoma. Specimen: blood, collected before dendritic cell vaccination. The CDR3 is CASSPYGGGYEQYF. CDR3 nucleotide sequence: TGTGCCAGCAGCCCCTACGGGGGGGGGTACGAGCAGTACTTC.